This is a list of T cell receptor beta chains from one sample in a study of T cells in Graves' hyperthyroidism and ophthalmopathy. One entry per CDR3 protein results from TCRdb running MiXCR on the multiplex PCR reads. The repertoire includes approximately 100,000 distinct CDR3 sequences, roughly 40% of them detected once, and roughly a tenth sits in the top ten. The specimen was peripheral blood or thyroid tissue (not recorded which). These TCRs come from a woman under 40 with Graves' hyperthyroidism. CDR3s include the opening cysteine and the closing phenylalanine or tryptophan. Fields, in order: V gene, CDR3 length, J gene, clone size, D gene, CDR3 protein, CDR3 DNA. A D gene is named only where the DNA matches it firmly. Size is stated for part of the rows, as once, few or many counts, or as a class when the clone is expanded.

>TRBV29-1|12|TRBJ1-2|.|TRBD1
CSVVQGMGGYTF
TGCAGCGTTGTACAGGGGATGGGCGGCTACACCTTC
>TRBV5-1|16|TRBJ2-5|.|TRBD2
CASSLGPGLAGEAQYF
TGCGCCAGCAGCTTGGGACCTGGACTAGCGGGAGAGGCCCAGTACTTC
>TRBV7-9|17|TRBJ2-2|.|TRBD1
CASNLTPGQTNTGELFF
TGTGCCAGCAACCTAACCCCGGGACAGACGAACACCGGGGAGCTGTTTTTT
>TRBV28|13|TRBJ2-5|few|TRBD1
CASGNRDRETQYF
TGTGCCAGCGGAAACCGGGACAGGGAGACCCAGTACTTC
>TRBV7-8|17|TRBJ1-1|many|TRBD1
CASSLSPTGALNTEAFF
TGTGCCAGCAGCTTATCGCCGACAGGGGCCCTGAACACTGAAGCTTTCTTT
>TRBV12-3/TRBV12-4|13|TRBJ1-2|many|.
CASSQELHYGYTF
TGTGCCAGCAGTCAGGAATTACACTATGGCTACACCTTC
>TRBV7-3|15|TRBJ2-7|many|TRBD2
CASSQLAGVAYEQYF
TGTGCCAGCAGCCAACTAGCGGGAGTGGCGTACGAGCAGTACTTC
>TRBV20-1|11|TRBJ2-1|few|.
CSARQDNEQFF
TGCAGTGCTAGACAGGACAATGAGCAGTTCTTC
>TRBV27|14|TRBJ1-1|many|.
CASSPPRSGTEAFF
TGTGCCAGCAGTCCTCCTCGAAGTGGCACTGAAGCTTTCTTT
>TRBV2|12|TRBJ2-2|many|.
CASRVRGGELFF
TGTGCCAGCAGGGTCCGGGGCGGGGAGCTGTTTTTT
>TRBV2|16|TRBJ1-6|.|TRBD1
CASSEPGQSRNSPLHF
TGTGCCAGCAGTGAACCGGGACAGTCCCGTAATTCACCCCTCCACTTT
>TRBV7-6|14|TRBJ2-7|.|.
CASSSALRGSEQYF
TGTGCCAGCAGCTCGGCGTTAAGGGGGAGCGAGCAGTACTTC
>TRBV30|13|TRBJ2-7|few|.
CAWSRGVYYEQYF
TGTGCCTGGAGTAGGGGTGTTTACTACGAGCAGTACTTC
>TRBV24-1|16|TRBJ1-5|many|TRBD1
CATSSGTALSNQPQHF
TGTGCCACCAGTTCCGGGACAGCACTCAGCAATCAGCCCCAGCATTTT
>TRBV27|13|TRBJ2-7|many|TRBD2
CASSLAGAGEQYF
TGTGCCAGCAGTTTAGCGGGAGCCGGCGAGCAGTACTTC
>TRBV4-2|17|TRBJ1-5|many|.
CASSQGTWDSNYQPQHF
TGTGCCAGCAGCCAAGGCACATGGGATAGTAACTATCAGCCCCAGCATTTT
>TRBV2|19|TRBJ2-5|.|TRBD2
CASSEGETLAGGPGETQYF
TGTGCCAGCAGTGAAGGGGAGACTCTAGCGGGAGGGCCTGGCGAGACCCAGTACTTC
>TRBV3-1|15|TRBJ1-2|many|.
CASSLDLQGFYGYTF
TGTGCCAGCAGCCTAGACCTACAGGGCTTCTATGGCTACACCTTC
>TRBV10-3|12|TRBJ1-1|.|.
CARVSYVTEAFF
TGTGCTAGAGTCAGTTACGTCACTGAAGCTTTCTTT
>TRBV20-1|12|TRBJ2-3|many|.
CSARRSTDTQYF
TGCAGTGCTAGACGGAGCACAGATACGCAGTATTTT
>TRBV20-1|17|TRBJ2-5|.|TRBD2
CSARALSLAGPGETQYF
TGCAGTGCTAGAGCGTTGTCACTAGCGGGGCCGGGAGAGACCCAGTACTTC
>TRBV20-1|16|TRBJ1-4|.|.
CSASLDPGPRNEKLFF
TGCAGTGCTAGCTTAGATCCGGGACCGCGAAATGAAAAACTGTTTTTT
>TRBV10-3|18|TRBJ2-3|.|.
CAISELWTRGNKADTQYF
TGTGCCATCAGTGAACTATGGACACGAGGCAACAAGGCAGATACGCAGTATTTT
>TRBV12-3/TRBV12-4|16|TRBJ1-5|.|TRBD1
CASSYAGTGGWQPQHF
TGTGCCAGCAGTTACGCCGGGACAGGGGGTTGGCAGCCCCAGCATTTT
>TRBV5-1|17|TRBJ2-3|many|TRBD2
CASSLANSGRSTDTQYF
TGCGCCAGCAGCTTGGCCAATAGCGGGAGGAGCACAGATACGCAGTATTTT
>TRBV20-1|14|TRBJ1-6|many|TRBD1
CSASGHFRGSPLHF
TGCAGTGCTAGTGGACACTTCAGGGGGTCACCCCTCCACTTT
>TRBV20-1|13|TRBJ1-5|.|.
CSVTTTGEIYEHF
TGCAGTGTTACGACGACGGGAGAAATCTACGAGCATTTT
>TRBV2|14|TRBJ1-2|.|.
CASSEQTANYGYTF
TGTGCCAGCAGTGAACAAACGGCTAACTATGGCTACACCTTC
>TRBV6-1|18|TRBJ2-6|many|TRBD1
CASSVWSDRGYGANVLTF
TGTGCCAGCAGTGTGTGGTCGGACAGGGGATATGGGGCCAACGTCCTGACTTTC
>TRBV15|16|TRBJ2-3|.|TRBD2
CATSSLTSAGTDTQYF
TGTGCCACCAGCAGCTTGACTAGCGCCGGCACAGATACGCAGTATTTT
>TRBV7-9|15|TRBJ1-1|many|.
CASSYGRGPAESAFF
TGTGCCAGCAGCTACGGCAGGGGACCCGCTGAGTCAGCTTTCTTT
>TRBV7-8|14|TRBJ2-5|.|TRBD1
CASSFRTGSQPQYF
TGTGCCAGCAGCTTCCGGACAGGGAGTCAGCCCCAGTACTTC
>TRBV20-1|14|TRBJ1-1|many|.
CSARQGTRDFEAFF
TGCAGTGCTAGACAAGGGACAAGAGATTTTGAAGCTTTCTTT
>TRBV27|15|TRBJ2-7|few|.
CASSLIGRGPYEQYF
TGTGCCAGCAGTTTAATTGGTAGGGGTCCCTACGAGCAGTACTTC
>TRBV5-4|15|TRBJ1-1|many|.
CASSEAASSRTEAFF
TGTGCCAGCAGCGAAGCGGCGTCTAGTAGGACTGAAGCTTTCTTT
>TRBV5-6|16|TRBJ2-3|.|TRBD2
CASSWSAGLASDTQYF
TGTGCCAGCAGCTGGTCCGCGGGACTAGCTTCAGATACGCAGTATTTT
>TRBV5-1|18|TRBJ1-3|many|.
CASSLGPRQAISGNTIYF
TGCGCCAGCAGCTTGGGGCCCCGACAGGCGATATCTGGAAACACCATATATTTT
>TRBV7-9|14|TRBJ2-5|many|.
CASSQDSFQETQYF
TGTGCCAGCAGCCAGGACAGTTTCCAAGAGACCCAGTACTTC
>TRBV2|14|TRBJ1-5|.|.
CASSPGTSIETQHF
TGTGCCAGCAGCCCCGGGACTAGCATTGAGACCCAGCATTTT
>TRBV5-8|16|TRBJ1-2|.|TRBD1
CASTEFGQALNYGYTF
TGTGCCAGCACCGAATTCGGACAGGCCCTTAACTATGGCTACACCTTC
>TRBV2|15|TRBJ1-5|.|.
CASSLSVDSNLPQHF
TGTGCCAGCAGTTTGTCCGTGGATAGCAATCTGCCCCAGCATTTT
>TRBV2|15|TRBJ1-2|many|TRBD1
CASSEAPTGIYGYTF
TGTGCCAGCAGTGAAGCGCCGACAGGGATCTATGGCTACACCTTC
>TRBV20-1|14|TRBJ2-3|many|.
CSARDRRGTDTQYF
TGCAGTGCTAGAGATCGGAGGGGCACAGATACGCAGTATTTT
>TRBV27|13|TRBJ2-7|many|.
CASSITNSYEQYF
TGTGCCAGCTCAATCACCAACTCCTACGAGCAGTACTTC
>TRBV20-1|13|TRBJ2-7|.|.
CSARGQGIHEQYF
TGCAGTGCTAGAGGGCAGGGAATCCACGAGCAGTACTTC
>TRBV7-8|13|TRBJ2-7|.|TRBD1
CASSRDRDHEQYF
TGTGCCAGCAGCCGAGACAGGGACCACGAGCAGTACTTC
>TRBV15|15|TRBJ2-7|.|TRBD2
CATSRLGLAGLEQYF
TGTGCCACCAGCAGACTGGGACTAGCGGGATTGGAGCAGTACTTC
>TRBV7-4|15|TRBJ1-1|many|.
CASTVFRAGYTEAFF
TGTGCCAGCACTGTCTTTCGGGCGGGTTACACTGAAGCTTTCTTT
>TRBV10-3|13|TRBJ2-7|.|TRBD2
CATQRESTGEQYF
TGTGCCACCCAGCGGGAGAGCACCGGGGAGCAGTACTTC